This T cell receptor (beta chain) was identified during a study of beta chain features in type 1 diabetes. This clone was counted between two and nine times. V was shortened by 6 bases and J by 4 bases, with 10 bases between the two germline ends. CDR1 and CDR2 from the germline V gene are MGHDK and SYGVNS. This CDR3 has 13 amino acids. Sequenced material consisted of expressed TCRB transcripts (all of the isolated RNA was reverse transcribed). The method was immunoSEQ multiplex PCR; TCRdb's version includes in-frame clones alone and lacks a portion of them. The sample lists 15,000 to 17,000 clones; roughly 40% were seen once.

The rearrangement joins TRBV25-1 to TRBJ1-3; maybe TRBD1 (6 bases). The receptor was derived from a middle-aged woman in good health. Input material: stem cell memory CD4+ T cells from blood. The CDR3 nucleotides are TGTGCCAGCAGCCAAAGGGGGGGAAACACCATATATTTT. It encodes CASSQRGGNTIYF.